The 19 T cell receptor beta chains reported below all come from one sample, sequenced in a study of cytomegalovirus exposure and HLA in healthy donors. It was with 60 Vbeta and 13 Jbeta primers that the PCR ran. Profiling relied on immunoSEQ multiplex PCR, and the TCRdb table lists in-frame clones only, not all of them. The repertoire holds approximately 95,000 clones, with 75% to 85% as singletons. Sequencing used PBMCs. Receptor source: a man aged 18 to 35 in good health and CMV-seropositive.

The chain links TRBV5-8 to TRBJ2-3, with TRBD1 matching over 7 bases. The V and J ends lost 3 bases and 4 bases, in that order; junction bases with no gene match: 8. The CDR3 spans 15 residues. CDR1 SGHTS and CDR2 YDEGEE come from the germline V gene. The CDR3 DNA sequence: TGTGCCAGCAGCTCTACAGGGGCGGGCGCAGATACGCAGTATTTT. Protein: CASSSTGAGADTQYF. The full variable domain, with the rest looked up from reference TRBV5-8 and TRBJ2-3, is EAGVTQSPTHLIKTRGQQATLRCSPISGHTSVYWYQQALGLGLQFLLWYDEGEERNRGNFPPRFSGRQFPNYSSELNVNALELEDSALYLCASSSTGAGADTQYFGPGTRLTVL.

This chain links TRBV12-5 with TRBJ2-1; 7 bases map to TRBD2. J was trimmed by 5 bases and V by 7 bases; bases with no gene match: 11. In germline, CDR1 is LGHNT, CDR2 FRNRAP. The CDR3 is made up of 15 amino acids. In DNA form, the CDR3 reads TGTGCTAGTGCCCCGGGGGGAAGAGCGGACAATGAGCAGTTCTTC. This sequence encodes CASAPGGRADNEQFF.

As concerns this clone: In the same sample, other DNA sequences code for this CDR3. This chain uses TRBV5-4 with TRBJ1-3; no clear D. Trimming took 7 bases from V and 0 from J, leaving 14 bases between them. The germline gives CDR1 SGHNT, CDR2 YYREEE (reference sequence). The CDR3 has 15 amino acids. DNA for the CDR3: TGTGCCAGCGGGGAACCTGGGAGCTCTGGAAACACCATATATTTT. It encodes CASGEPGSSGNTIYF.

The V call is TRBV5-6, the J call TRBJ2-1, with D maybe TRBD2 (7 bases). Trimming shortened V by 2 bases and J by 8 bases, and 17 bases separated the two germline ends. The CDR3 is 15 amino acids. The germline gives CDR1 SGHDT, CDR2 YYEEEE. CDR3 sequence: CASSFLGGGVHEQFF. CDR3 nucleotides: TGTGCCAGCAGCTTTCTAGGGGGGGGCGTGCATGAGCAGTTCTTC.

CDR3 bases: TGTGCCAGCAGCTTGACAGGGGGCCAGTACGAGCAGTACTTC. This translates into CASSLTGGQYEQYF. The chain employs TRBV5-4 and TRBJ2-7; 9 bases are shared with TRBD1. The junction had 3 bases not matched to a gene; V was cut back by 1 base and J by 4 bases. The CDR3 totals 14 residues. Per the germline V gene, CDR1 is SGHNT and CDR2 is YYREEE (reference sequence).

The chain links TRBV12-5 to TRBJ2-5; D is possibly TRBD1 (6 bases). The V end was cut by 6 bases, the J end by 2 bases, with 13 bases between. CDR1 and CDR2 (germline): LGHNT, FRNRAP. The CDR3 runs 14 residues. The CDR3 DNA follows: TGTGCTAGTGGCCCAGACGGACAGCAAGAGACCCAGTACTTC. Its protein is CASGPDGQQETQYF. The variable domain in full, with the rest retrieved from reference TRBV12-5 and TRBJ2-5, is DARVTQTPRHKVTEMGQEVTMRCQPILGHNTVFWYRQTMMQGLELLAYFRNRAPLDDSGMPKDRFSAEMPDATLATLKIQPSEPRDSAVYFCASGPDGQQETQYFGPGTRLLVL.

V usage is TRBV6-1 and J usage is TRBJ2-2; 9 bases agree with TRBD2. With 10 bases clipped from V and 6 bases from J, the junction kept 6 bases outside the gene matches. Germline V lookup: CDR1 MNHNS, CDR2 SASEGT. This CDR3 is 13 amino acids long. CDR3 protein: CANLAGSSGELFF. The CDR3 region has the DNA TGTGCCAACCTAGCGGGGTCGTCCGGGGAGCTGTTTTTT.

This clone was seen only a few times. V usage is TRBV7-8 and J usage is TRBJ1-2; 7 nucleotides align to TRBD1. Germline values: CDR1 SGHVS, CDR2 FQNEAQ. This CDR3 is built from 16 residues. V lost 4 bases and J lost 2; bases outside the gene matches: 10. CDR3 sequence: CASSSKGQRSNYGYTF. Here the CDR3 DNA reads TGTGCCAGCAGCTCCAAGGGACAGAGATCAAACTATGGCTACACCTTC.

This clone occurred a few times. The chain joins TRBV7-9 to TRBJ1-1; 8 nucleotides match TRBD1. The CDR3 contains 13 residues. From germline, CDR1 is SEHNR and CDR2 FQNEAQ (reference sequence). With V trimmed by 6 bases and J by 7 bases, 7 bases remained unmatched. CDR3: CASSQRTGYEAFF. CDR3 nucleotides: TGTGCCAGCAGTCAAAGGACAGGGTATGAAGCTTTCTTT.

This clone appeared a single time. The chain combines TRBV4-1 with TRBJ2-1, with 13 bases identical to TRBD2. CDR3 length: 16 residues. In germline, CDR1 is MGHRA, CDR2 YSYEKL. V lost 3 bases, J lost 9 bases, and 8 bases stayed unmatched. The CDR3, as DNA: TGCGCCAGCAGCCACCCACTAGCGGGGGGGCAGGGTGAGCAGTTCTTC. It yields the protein CASSHPLAGGQGEQFF.

The chain uses TRBV11-2 and TRBJ2-6, with a weak D call TRBD1 (5 bases). Trimming took off 1 base at V and 1 base at J, with 11 bases between the two ends. Germline CDR1 SGHAT, CDR2 FQNNGV. The CDR3 runs to 17 residues. The chain's CDR3 is CASSLVGRVSGANVLTF. DNA of the CDR3: TGTGCCAGCAGCTTAGTCGGCAGGGTATCTGGGGCCAACGTCCTGACTTTC.

This chain connects TRBV5-1 to TRBJ1-1; TRBD1 agrees at 7 bases. CDR3 length: 14 residues. The V segment lost 3 bases and the J segment 3 bases; nucleotides outside the gene matches: 5. Looked up from germline, CDR1 is SGHRS and CDR2 is YFSETQ. The CDR3 sequence: CASSSLDRDTEAFF. In nucleotides, the CDR3 is TGCGCCAGCAGCTCTCTCGACAGGGACACTGAAGCTTTCTTT.

This clone was seen just once. The rearrangement uses TRBV29-1 and TRBJ2-1; 8 nucleotides match TRBD2. CDR3 length: 14 amino acids. V was pared by 1 base and J by 4 bases, with 3 bases of the junction left unmatched. Germline V gene data show CDR1 as SQVTM and CDR2 as ANQGSEA. CDR3: CSVEGGGSYNEQFF. DNA of the CDR3: TGCAGCGTTGAAGGCGGGGGGTCGTACAATGAGCAGTTCTTC.

The chain has TRBV5-4 and TRBJ1-2; no clear D gene. The V end lost 1 base, the J end lost 0 bases, and 13 bases lay between the germline ends. In germline, CDR1 is SGHNT, CDR2 YYREEE (reference sequence). The CDR3 sequence is 16 residues long. CDR3 protein: CASSLPGASANYGYTF. The CDR3 nucleotides are TGTGCCAGCAGCTTGCCGGGAGCGTCGGCTAACTATGGCTACACCTTC.

This clone has a handful of counts. V and J are TRBV28 and TRBJ1-5; D remains ambiguous. Germline V gene sequence: CDR1 MDHEN, CDR2 SYDVKM. The CDR3 runs 15 residues. V was shortened by 3 bases and J by 6 bases, with 15 bases between the two germline ends. CDR3 coding DNA: TGTGCCAGCAGTTTGGTTGATAGGGAGGGTCAGCCCCAGCATTTT. This translates into CASSLVDREGQPQHF. The full variable domain, rest sourced from reference TRBV28 and TRBJ1-5, is DVKVTQSSRYLVKRTGEKVFLECVQDMDHENMFWYRQDPGLGLRLIYFSYDVKMKEKGDIPEGYSVSREKKERFSLILESASTNQTSMYLCASSLVDREGQPQHFGDGTRLSIL.

V usage is TRBV2 and J usage is TRBJ1-2; TRBD1 is a possible D gene (6 bases). Per germline, CDR1 SNHLY and CDR2 FYNNEI. V was cut by 8 bases and J by 4 bases, with 11 bases left in between. The CDR3 runs to 12 residues. CDR3 in amino acids: CASLGGVYGYTF. Written as DNA, the CDR3 is TGTGCCAGCCTAGGGGGGGTCTATGGCTACACCTTC.

The chain carries TRBV28 and TRBJ1-1; D is uncertain. This CDR3 is built from 16 residues. V was shortened by 5 bases and J by 3 bases, with 19 bases between the two germline ends. In germline, CDR1 is MDHEN, CDR2 SYDVKM. CDR3 coding DNA: TGTGCCAGCAGTCCCCGGACCTTCGCCGGGGACACTGAAGCTTTCTTT. As protein: CASSPRTFAGDTEAFF.

The CDR3 reads CASRGETEAFF. The CDR3 nucleotides read TGCGCCAGCAGAGGGGAAACTGAAGCTTTCTTT. The chain recombines TRBV5-1 with TRBJ1-1; possibly TRBD1 for D (5 bases). Trimming shortened V by 5 bases and J by 5 bases, and 7 bases separated the two germline ends. The CDR3 consists of 11 residues. Germline CDR1 reads SGHRS; CDR2 reads YFSETQ.

This clone was recorded a few times. The V gene is TRBV6-1, the J gene TRBJ1-3, with 8 positions matching TRBD1. This CDR3 has 17 residues. V shed 4 bases and J 0 bases; nucleotides not matched to a gene: 8. Germline CDR1 reads MNHNS; CDR2 reads SASEGT. The CDR3 DNA reads TGTGCCAGCAGTGCAGGACAGGGAATGGGCTCTGGAAACACCATATATTTT. Its protein product is CASSAGQGMGSGNTIYF.